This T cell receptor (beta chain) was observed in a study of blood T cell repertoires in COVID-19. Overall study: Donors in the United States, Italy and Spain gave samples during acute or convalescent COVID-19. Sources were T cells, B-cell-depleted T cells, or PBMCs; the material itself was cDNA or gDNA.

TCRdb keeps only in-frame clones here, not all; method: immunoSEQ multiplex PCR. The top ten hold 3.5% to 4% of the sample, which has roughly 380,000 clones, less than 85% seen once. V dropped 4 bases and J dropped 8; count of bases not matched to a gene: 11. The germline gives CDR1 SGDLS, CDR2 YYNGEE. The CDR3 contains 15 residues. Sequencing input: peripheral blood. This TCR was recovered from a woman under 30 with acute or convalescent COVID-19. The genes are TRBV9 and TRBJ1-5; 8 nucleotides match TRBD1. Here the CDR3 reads CASSSGTGGWEPQHF. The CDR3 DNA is TGTGCCAGCAGCTCCGGGACAGGAGGCTGGGAGCCCCAGCATTTT. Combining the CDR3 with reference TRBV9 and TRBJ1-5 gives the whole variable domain DSGVTQTPKHLITATGQRVTLRCSPRSGDLSVYWYQQSLDQGLQFLIQYYNGEERAKGNILERFSAQQFPDLHSELNLSSLELGDSALYFCASSSGTGGWEPQHFGDGTRLSIL.